This TCR beta chain was sequenced for a study of cytotoxic CD8 clonotypes in ibrutinib-treated CLL. Points from the study as a whole: At baseline, clonality was higher than in age-matched healthy donors and correlated with CD8+ counts.

From germline, CDR1 is MNHEY and CDR2 SMNVEV (reference sequence). Trimming took 4 bases from V and 8 from J, leaving 11 bases between them. This CDR3 region has 13 residues. In regard to this clone: What it recognizes is unknown.

Profiled with immunoSEQ multiplex PCR; TCRdb holds only in-frame clones, not every one. This sample has approximately 140,000 clones; roughly 90% occur once, and the top ten carry 10% to 11%. The sequenced sample was PBMCs, obtained after 12 months of ibrutinib treatment. The V and J genes are TRBV27 and TRBJ2-2; unclear D gene. This sequence was found in a human donor with chronic lymphocytic leukemia. CDR3 DNA sequence: TGTGCCAGCAGTTCGACTTCCGGGGGGGAGCTGTTTTTT. This translates into CASSSTSGGELFF.